Listed below are T cell receptor beta chains from one sample, sequenced in a study of T cell responses to AZD1222 COVID-19 vaccine. Measured with immunoSEQ multiplex PCR; TCRdb has only the in-frame clones, and not every one. The data hold 200,000 or so clones, with 90% to 95% observed a single time. The source material was peripheral blood, sampled on day 0 of AZD1222 vaccination. The receptors here all came from an adult in good health. Both conserved end residues are part of each CDR3. Each record gives: J gene, V gene, D gene, CDR3 protein. D genes are given only for firm matches.

j_call: TRBJ1-1
v_call: TRBV4-1
d_call: NA
cdr3_aa: CASSQSEDSAEAFF

j_call: TRBJ2-7
v_call: TRBV16
d_call: TRBD1
cdr3_aa: CASSQSQGAYYEQYF

j_call: TRBJ2-1
v_call: TRBV19
d_call: TRBD2
cdr3_aa: CASSGGSAYNEQFF

j_call: TRBJ1-2
v_call: TRBV9
d_call: TRBD1
cdr3_aa: CASTQGGNYGYTF

j_call: TRBJ2-3
v_call: TRBV2
d_call: TRBD2
cdr3_aa: CASSRLAGTMDTQYF

j_call: TRBJ2-3
v_call: TRBV4-3
d_call: TRBD2
cdr3_aa: CASSRGGLNTDTQYF

j_call: TRBJ1-2
v_call: TRBV2
d_call: NA
cdr3_aa: CASTVGVSDYGYTF

j_call: TRBJ1-4
v_call: TRBV6-1
d_call: NA
cdr3_aa: CASSELGVATNEKLFF

j_call: TRBJ2-1
v_call: TRBV3-1/TRBV3-2
d_call: TRBD2
cdr3_aa: CASSQIAGGYNEQFF

j_call: TRBJ2-7
v_call: TRBV5-8
d_call: NA
cdr3_aa: CASQQGGVPYEQYF

j_call: TRBJ2-2
v_call: TRBV9
d_call: TRBD1
cdr3_aa: CASSSGGTGVSGELFF

j_call: TRBJ2-6
v_call: TRBV15
d_call: NA
cdr3_aa: CATSREDSGANVLTF

j_call: TRBJ2-1
v_call: TRBV19
d_call: TRBD2
cdr3_aa: CASAGTSGYNEQFF

j_call: TRBJ2-7
v_call: TRBV2
d_call: NA
cdr3_aa: CASSGFGLLPRGEQYF

j_call: TRBJ1-2
v_call: TRBV30
d_call: NA
cdr3_aa: CACPRHYGYTF

j_call: TRBJ2-7
v_call: TRBV5-1
d_call: NA
cdr3_aa: CASSPGRPYEQYF

j_call: TRBJ2-7
v_call: TRBV7-8
d_call: NA
cdr3_aa: CASSLVTGLIHEQYF

j_call: TRBJ2-1
v_call: TRBV24-1
d_call: TRBD2
cdr3_aa: CATSPGLAGRNEQFF

j_call: TRBJ2-4
v_call: TRBV6-6
d_call: NA
cdr3_aa: CASSYPANLAKNIQYF

j_call: TRBJ2-3
v_call: TRBV29-1
d_call: NA
cdr3_aa: CSTIRENTDTQYF

j_call: TRBJ1-6
v_call: TRBV18
d_call: TRBD1
cdr3_aa: CASSPRTGANSPLHF

j_call: TRBJ1-1
v_call: TRBV6-2/TRBV6-3
d_call: NA
cdr3_aa: CASSRTTEAFF

j_call: TRBJ2-2
v_call: TRBV5-1
d_call: NA
cdr3_aa: CASSLTRTGELFF

j_call: TRBJ2-2
v_call: TRBV5-1
d_call: NA
cdr3_aa: CASSWTDNTGELFF

j_call: TRBJ1-4
v_call: TRBV19
d_call: TRBD1
cdr3_aa: CASRGTGTTTNEKLFF

j_call: TRBJ1-6
v_call: TRBV9
d_call: NA
cdr3_aa: CASSVANNSPLHF

j_call: TRBJ1-2
v_call: TRBV9
d_call: NA
cdr3_aa: CASSGPTIGYTF

j_call: TRBJ1-1
v_call: TRBV5-4
d_call: NA
cdr3_aa: CASSPLPGNTEAFF

j_call: TRBJ2-1
v_call: TRBV2
d_call: TRBD2
cdr3_aa: CASRPGLAMYEQFF

j_call: TRBJ2-1
v_call: TRBV11-2
d_call: NA
cdr3_aa: CASSSTGSHEQFF

j_call: TRBJ1-5
v_call: TRBV5-6
d_call: TRBD1
cdr3_aa: CASSHGTGSQPQHF

j_call: TRBJ2-3
v_call: TRBV28
d_call: NA
cdr3_aa: CASSLPTPADTQYF

j_call: TRBJ2-7
v_call: TRBV9
d_call: NA
cdr3_aa: CASSDRQTTYEQYF

j_call: TRBJ2-2
v_call: TRBV11-3
d_call: NA
cdr3_aa: CASSLGHPNTGELFF

j_call: TRBJ2-2
v_call: TRBV4-1
d_call: NA
cdr3_aa: CASSHPSGELFF

j_call: TRBJ2-2
v_call: TRBV19
d_call: TRBD2
cdr3_aa: CASTDSGTTGELFF

j_call: TRBJ1-1
v_call: TRBV12-3/TRBV12-4
d_call: NA
cdr3_aa: CASRSRKYTEAFF